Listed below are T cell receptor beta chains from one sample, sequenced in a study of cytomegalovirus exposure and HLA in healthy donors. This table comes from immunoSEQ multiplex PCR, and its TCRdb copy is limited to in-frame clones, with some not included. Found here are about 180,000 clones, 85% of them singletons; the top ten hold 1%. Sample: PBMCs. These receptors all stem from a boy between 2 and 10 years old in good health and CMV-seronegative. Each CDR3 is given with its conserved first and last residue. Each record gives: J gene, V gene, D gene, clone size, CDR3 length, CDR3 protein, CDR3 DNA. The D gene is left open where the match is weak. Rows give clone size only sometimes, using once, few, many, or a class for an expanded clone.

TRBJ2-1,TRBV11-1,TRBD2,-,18,CASSPGLANFPPYNEQFF,TGTGCCAGCAGCCCGGGACTAGCGAACTTCCCCCCCTACAATGAGCAGTTCTTC
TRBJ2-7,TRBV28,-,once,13,CASTAQLVGEQYF,TGTGCCAGCACCGCGCAACTAGTGGGCGAGCAGTACTTC
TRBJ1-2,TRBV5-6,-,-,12,CASSPRAYGYTF,TGTGCCAGCAGCCCCCGCGCCTATGGCTACACCTTC
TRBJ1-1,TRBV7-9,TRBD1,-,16,CASSLSMGQGVGEAFF,TGTGCCAGCAGCTTAAGTATGGGACAGGGGGTAGGTGAAGCTTTCTTT
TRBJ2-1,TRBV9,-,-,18,CASSVESMGASGYNEQFF,TGTGCCAGCAGCGTAGAAAGCATGGGGGCTAGCGGATACAATGAGCAGTTCTTC
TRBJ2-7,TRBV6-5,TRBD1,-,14,CASSGGQGSYEQYF,TGTGCCAGCAGTGGCGGACAGGGGTCGTACGAGCAGTACTTC
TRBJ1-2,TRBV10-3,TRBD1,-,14,CAIRGTGGNYGYTF,TGTGCCATCAGGGGGACAGGAGGGAACTATGGCTACACCTTC
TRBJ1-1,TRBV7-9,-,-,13,CASSGGRRPEAFF,TGTGCCAGCAGCGGGGGCAGGCGGCCTGAAGCTTTCTTT
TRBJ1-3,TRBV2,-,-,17,CASSDGLAGPSGNTIYF,TGTGCCAGCAGTGACGGCCTAGCGGGGCCTTCTGGAAACACCATATATTTT
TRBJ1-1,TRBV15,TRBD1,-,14,CATSKTGLDTEAFF,TGTGCCACCAGCAAGACAGGGTTAGACACTGAAGCTTTCTTT
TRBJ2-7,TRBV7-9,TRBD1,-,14,CASSRQGGIGEQYF,TGTGCCAGCAGCAGACAGGGGGGGATAGGGGAGCAGTACTTC
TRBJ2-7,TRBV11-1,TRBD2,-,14,CASSRTSGLYEQYF,TGTGCCAGCAGCAGGACTAGCGGTCTTTACGAGCAGTACTTC
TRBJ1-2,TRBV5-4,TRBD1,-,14,CASRTGGGSYGYTF,TGTGCCAGCAGGACAGGGGGAGGGAGCTATGGCTACACCTTC
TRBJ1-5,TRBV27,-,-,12,CASGRGDQPQHF,TGTGCCAGCGGCCGGGGAGATCAGCCCCAGCATTTT
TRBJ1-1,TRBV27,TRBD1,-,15,CASSARQGSNTEAFF,TGTGCCAGCAGTGCAAGACAGGGCTCAAACACTGAAGCTTTCTTT
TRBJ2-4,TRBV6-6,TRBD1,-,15,CASSWVLGTVGIQYF,TGTGCCAGCAGTTGGGTTTTAGGGACAGTGGGCATTCAGTACTTC
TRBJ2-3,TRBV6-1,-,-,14,CASSDHRETDTQYF,TGTGCCAGCAGTGACCATCGGGAGACAGATACGCAGTATTTT
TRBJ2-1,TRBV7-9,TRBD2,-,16,CASSQSGGTIPNEQFF,TGTGCCAGCAGCCAAAGCGGGGGGACTATACCCAATGAGCAGTTCTTC
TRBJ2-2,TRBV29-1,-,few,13,CSVEGVRTGELFF,TGCAGCGTCGAGGGCGTGAGGACCGGGGAGCTGTTTTTT
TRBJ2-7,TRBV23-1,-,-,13,CASTYGRIYEQYF,TGCGCCAGCACATACGGCAGGATCTACGAGCAGTACTTC
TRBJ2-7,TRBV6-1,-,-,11,CASTPSYEQYF,TGTGCCAGCACCCCCAGCTACGAGCAGTACTTC
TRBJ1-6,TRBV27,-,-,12,CASSFLPGALHF,TGTGCCAGCAGTTTTCTCCCAGGGGCCCTCCACTTT
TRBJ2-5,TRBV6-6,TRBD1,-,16,CASSASQGDPQETQYF,TGTGCCAGCAGCGCTTCCCAGGGGGACCCCCAAGAGACCCAGTACTTC
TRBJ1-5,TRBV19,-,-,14,CASSIQGSNQPQHF,TGTGCCAGTAGTATACAGGGGAGCAATCAGCCCCAGCATTTT
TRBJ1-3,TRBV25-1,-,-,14,CASSGGGVGNTIYF,TGTGCCAGCAGTGGAGGGGGTGTGGGAAACACCATATATTTT
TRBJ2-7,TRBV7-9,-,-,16,CASSLGTAYYPYEQYF,TGTGCCAGCAGCTTAGGGACAGCCTATTACCCCTACGAGCAGTACTTC
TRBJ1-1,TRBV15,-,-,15,CATSRAPEASTEAFF,TGTGCCACCAGCAGAGCCCCAGAGGCGAGCACTGAAGCTTTCTTT
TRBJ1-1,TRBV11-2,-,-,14,CASSLVMGQIEAFF,TGTGCCAGCAGCTTAGTAATGGGGCAGATTGAAGCTTTCTTT
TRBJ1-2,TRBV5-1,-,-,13,CASSLRGYHGYTF,TGCGCCAGCAGCTTGCGAGGGTACCATGGCTACACCTTC
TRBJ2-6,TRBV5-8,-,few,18,CASSLNRVRGAGANVLTF,TGTGCCAGCAGCTTAAACAGGGTCAGGGGGGCTGGGGCCAACGTCCTGACTTTC
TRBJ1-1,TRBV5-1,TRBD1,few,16,CASSRIGGTGVGEAFF,TGCGCCAGCAGCCGGATCGGCGGGACAGGGGTGGGTGAAGCTTTCTTT
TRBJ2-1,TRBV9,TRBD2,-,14,CASSPRASGYEQFF,TGTGCCAGCAGCCCTCGGGCTAGCGGCTATGAGCAGTTCTTC
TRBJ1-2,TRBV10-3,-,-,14,CAISESGGERGYTF,TGTGCCATCAGTGAGTCCGGCGGGGAGCGGGGCTACACCTTC
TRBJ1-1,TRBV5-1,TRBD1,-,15,CASSLGRTGNTEAFF,TGCGCCAGCAGCTTGGGACGGACAGGGAACACTGAAGCTTTCTTT
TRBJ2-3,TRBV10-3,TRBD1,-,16,CAISESQGQGADTQYF,TGTGCCATCAGTGAGTCCCAGGGACAGGGGGCAGATACGCAGTATTTT
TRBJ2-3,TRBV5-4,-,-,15,CASSLSSERTDTQYF,TGTGCCAGCAGCCTTTCTAGCGAGCGCACAGATACGCAGTATTTT
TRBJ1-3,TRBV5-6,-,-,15,CASSGRGAAGNTIYF,TGTGCCAGCAGCGGTAGGGGCGCCGCAGGAAACACCATATATTTT
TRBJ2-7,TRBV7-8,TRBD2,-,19,CASSLSGTSGSQPSYEQYF,TGTGCCAGCAGCTTGTCCGGGACTAGCGGGAGCCAACCTTCCTACGAGCAGTACTTC
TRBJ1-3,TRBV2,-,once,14,CASSEVAAGNTIYF,TGTGCCAGCAGTGAAGTGGCAGCTGGAAACACCATATATTTT
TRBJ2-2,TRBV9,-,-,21,CASSPRGGRDSHPNQTGELFF,TGTGCCAGCAGCCCTCGGGGGGGGCGGGACAGCCACCCCAACCAAACCGGGGAGCTGTTTTTT
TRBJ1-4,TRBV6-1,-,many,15,CASSEAGGGNEKLFF,TGTGCCAGCAGTGAAGCGGGTGGAGGGAATGAAAAACTGTTTTTT
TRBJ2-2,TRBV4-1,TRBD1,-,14,CASSQETGDGELFF,TGCGCCAGCAGCCAAGAGACAGGGGACGGGGAGCTGTTTTTT
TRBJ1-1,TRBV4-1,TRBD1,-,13,CASSAQGLGEAFF,TGCGCCAGCAGCGCACAGGGGTTGGGTGAAGCTTTCTTT
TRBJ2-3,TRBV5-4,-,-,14,CASSLVPTTDTQYF,TGTGCCAGCAGCTTGGTGCCTACCACAGATACGCAGTATTTT
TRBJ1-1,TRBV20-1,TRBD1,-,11,CSAGTVTEAFF,TGCAGTGCTGGGACAGTCACTGAAGCTTTCTTT
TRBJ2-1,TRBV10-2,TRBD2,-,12,CASTGGYLEQFF,TGCGCCAGCACGGGAGGGTACCTAGAGCAGTTCTTC
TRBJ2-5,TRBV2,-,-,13,CASSEWSGETQYF,TGTGCCAGCAGTGAATGGTCAGGGGAGACCCAGTACTTC
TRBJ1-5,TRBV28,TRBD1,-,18,CASSLGGQGASSNQPQHF,TGTGCCAGCAGTTTAGGGGGACAGGGGGCAAGTAGCAATCAGCCCCAGCATTTT
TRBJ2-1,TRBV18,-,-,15,CASSPRAVSYNEQFF,TGTGCCAGCTCACCACGGGCAGTCTCCTACAATGAGCAGTTCTTC
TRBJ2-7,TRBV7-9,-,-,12,CASSLRDYEQYF,TGTGCCAGCAGCCTGAGAGACTACGAGCAGTACTTC
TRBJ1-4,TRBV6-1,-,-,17,CASSEALRVATNEKLFF,TGTGCCAGCAGTGAAGCGCTTCGAGTAGCAACTAATGAAAAACTGTTTTTT
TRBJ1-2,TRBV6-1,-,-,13,CASTPGVGYGYTF,TGTGCCAGCACCCCAGGGGTGGGCTATGGCTACACCTTC
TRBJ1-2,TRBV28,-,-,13,CASSPSRGGGYTF,TGTGCCAGCAGCCCCAGCCGGGGGGGTGGCTACACCTTC